Presented here are 18 T cell receptor beta chains from one specimen sequenced in a study of blood T cell repertoires in COVID-19. TCRdb keeps only in-frame clones here, not all; method: immunoSEQ multiplex PCR. The sample lists approximately 170,000 clones; roughly 84% were seen once. Sequenced: peripheral blood. The source of these receptors is a woman aged 70 to 79 with COVID-19, enrolled during active disease.

The chain uses TRBV9 and TRBJ2-3; TRBD2 aligns across 8 bases. From germline, CDR1 is SGDLS and CDR2 YYNGEE. V lost 6 bases, J lost 0 bases, and 9 bases stayed unmatched. CDR3 length: 16 residues. The CDR3 DNA follows: TGTGCCAGCAAAGGCGGGGGGACGCTTAGCACAGATACGCAGTATTTT. This sequence encodes CASKGGGTLSTDTQYF.

This sequence joins TRBV20-1 and TRBJ1-1; possibly TRBD1 for D (5 bases). CDR3 length: 13 residues. The V and J ends lost 3 bases and 9 bases respectively, with 17 bases between them. Germline CDR1 is DFQATT and CDR2 is SNEGSKA (reference sequence). CDR3 region: CSASPPGDFKAFF. The DNA for the CDR3 is TGCAGTGCTAGTCCCCCGGGGGACTTCAAAGCTTTCTTT.

V and J are TRBV19 and TRBJ2-3; 12 nucleotides line up with TRBD2. CDR1 is LNHDA, CDR2 SQIVND, per germline (reference sequence). The CDR3 contains 15 residues. V lost 5 bases and J lost 3; bases outside the gene matches: 3. CDR3 residues: CASSVTSGRTDTQYF. CDR3 bases: TGTGCCAGTAGTGTGACTAGCGGGAGAACAGATACGCAGTATTTT.

The chain combines TRBV11-2 with TRBJ2-3; a possible D gene is TRBD2 (5 bases). The CDR3 loop spans 15 amino acids. From germline, CDR1 is SGHAT and CDR2 FQNNGV. Trimming cost V 2 bases and J 2 bases, with 11 bases left between them. The CDR3 loop is CASSLIPGNTDTQYF. CDR3 DNA sequence: TGTGCCAGCAGCTTAATTCCGGGGAACACAGATACGCAGTATTTT.

This clone was seen just once. J is TRBJ1-2 and V is TRBV6-5, with TRBD1 matching over 9 bases. In germline, CDR1 is MNHEY, CDR2 SVGAGI. The CDR3 spans 14 residues. The V gene end was trimmed by 8 bases and the J gene end by 3 bases; junction bases not matched to a gene: 7. The CDR3 region is CASGNRGRDYGYTF. The CDR3, as DNA: TGTGCCAGCGGAAACAGGGGGCGCGACTATGGCTACACCTTC.

The rearrangement uses TRBV28 and TRBJ1-5; 10 bases match TRBD1. Germline assignment: CDR1 MDHEN and CDR2 SYDVKM. V was clipped by 7 bases and J by 7 bases; unmatched bases: 10. The CDR3 loop spans 15 amino acids. Here the CDR3 reads CASTSPGQGYQPQHF. CDR3 nucleotides: TGTGCCAGCACATCACCGGGACAGGGGTACCAGCCCCAGCATTTT.

The chain is built from TRBV28 and TRBJ2-7, with 8 bases aligning to TRBD1. There are 13 residues in the CDR3. V lost 4 bases, J lost 6 bases, and 5 bases stayed unmatched. Looked up from germline, CDR1 is MDHEN and CDR2 is SYDVKM. The DNA of the CDR3 is TGTGCCAGCAGTTGGACAGGGTACCGCGAGCAGTACTTC. Its translation: CASSWTGYREQYF. Complete variable domain (other parts from reference TRBV28 and TRBJ2-7): DVKVTQSSRYLVKRTGEKVFLECVQDMDHENMFWYRQDPGLGLRLIYFSYDVKMKEKGDIPEGYSVSREKKERFSLILESASTNQTSMYLCASSWTGYREQYFGPGTRLTVT.

J is TRBJ1-3 and V is TRBV28, with no clear D. There are 15 residues in the CDR3. The germline CDR1 and CDR2 sequences are MDHEN and SYDVKM. V lost 3 bases and J lost 0, with 9 bases in between. In DNA, the CDR3 is TGTGCCAGCAGTTTGTACGGTTCCTCTGGAAACACCATATATTTT. It translates to CASSLYGSSGNTIYF.

J is TRBJ1-2 and V is TRBV2, with D possibly being TRBD1 (5 bases). Trimming stripped 6 bases from V and 4 bases from J, with 12 bases between. The germline gives CDR1 SNHLY, CDR2 FYNNEI. This CDR3 has 13 amino acids. The CDR3 here is CASRSDSLYGYTF. CDR3 nucleotide sequence: TGTGCCAGCAGATCCGACAGCCTCTATGGCTACACCTTC.

The V gene is TRBV3-1 (or the pseudogene TRBV3-2), the J gene TRBJ2-2, with 10 positions matching TRBD2. The J segment lost 6 bases and the V segment lost 7 bases, leaving 11 bases of the junction unmatched. This CDR3 region has 16 residues. Germline CDR1 and CDR2: LGHDT and YNNKEL (reference sequence). Here the CDR3 DNA reads TGTGCCAGCAACGATCTAGCGGGAGTTAGCCCCGGGGAGCTGTTTTTT. It specifies CASNDLAGVSPGELFF.

The chain recombines TRBV29-1 with TRBJ2-7, with a tentative D call TRBD2 (5 bases). Trimming cost V 5 bases and J 5 bases, with 10 bases left between them. CDR3 length: 11 amino acids. Germline assignment: CDR1 SQVTM and CDR2 ANQGSEA. For the CDR3, the DNA is TGCAGCGTTCACGGGGTCCACGAGCAGTACTTC. Its protein is CSVHGVHEQYF.

This chain links TRBV7-3 with TRBJ1-1; D unresolved. V lost 0 bases, J lost 5 bases, and 7 bases lay in between. There are 13 residues in the CDR3. Germline loops: CDR1 SGHTA, CDR2 FQGTGA. The CDR3 coding sequence is TGTGCCAGCAGCTTAACAGGCGGGACTGAAGCTTTCTTT. Its translation is CASSLTGGTEAFF.

This clone was detected only once. This chain links TRBV4-1 with TRBJ2-3; 7 positions agree with TRBD1. Germline V lookup: CDR1 MGHRA, CDR2 YSYEKL. V trimming: 1 base; J trimming: 5 bases; junction bases outside the gene matches: 3. The CDR3 is 14 amino acids. The CDR3 reads CASSQGGTVDTQYF. CDR3 DNA sequence: TGCGCCAGCAGCCAAGGGGGGACAGTAGATACGCAGTATTTT.

This clone is a singleton in its sample. J is TRBJ2-3 and V is TRBV4-1; D is unresolved. The V and J ends lost 0 bases and 8 bases respectively, with 15 bases between them. Germline V gene data show CDR1 as MGHRA and CDR2 as YSYEKL. CDR3 length: 15 amino acids. DNA for the CDR3: TGCGCCAGCAGCCAAGAAGACTCCCCGTCTGGTACGCAGTATTTT. The encoded protein is CASSQEDSPSGTQYF.

This chain connects TRBV28 to TRBJ1-5; perhaps TRBD1 as D (5 bases). The CDR3 covers 13 residues. Trimming removed 2 bases from V and 8 bases from J, with 10 bases in between. In germline, CDR1 is MDHEN, CDR2 SYDVKM. CDR3 sequence reads: CASSLGGSKPQHF. In nucleotides, the CDR3 is TGTGCCAGCAGTTTAGGGGGGAGTAAGCCCCAGCATTTT.

The V call is TRBV15, the J call TRBJ2-3, with TRBD2 matching 16 bases. The CDR3 consists of 18 residues. Germline CDR1 reads LNHNV; CDR2 reads YYDKDF (reference sequence). V lost 0 bases and J lost 4; bases outside the gene matches: 4. The CDR3 region has the DNA TGTGCCACCAGCAGAGACGGGACTAGCGGGGGGGCGGCAGATACGCAGTATTTT. It translates to CATSRDGTSGGAADTQYF.

The chain couples TRBV18 to TRBJ1-4; 10 bases map to TRBD1. The CDR3 has 15 amino acids. Germline V gene data show CDR1 as KGHSH and CDR2 as LQKENI. J lost 7 bases, V lost 5 bases, and 7 bases had no gene match. CDR3 bases: TGTGCCAGCTCAACCTCCGGGACAGGGGCTGAAAAACTGTTTTTT. This encodes CASSTSGTGAEKLFF.

This chain connects TRBV18 to TRBJ1-1; D gene unclear. This CDR3 has 13 amino acids. Germline V lookup: CDR1 KGHSH, CDR2 LQKENI. With 3 bases removed from V and 1 base from J, the gap between germline ends came to 6 bases. The chain's CDR3 is CASSPQSNTEAFF. The CDR3, as DNA: TGTGCCAGCTCACCTCAGTCGAACACTGAAGCTTTCTTT.